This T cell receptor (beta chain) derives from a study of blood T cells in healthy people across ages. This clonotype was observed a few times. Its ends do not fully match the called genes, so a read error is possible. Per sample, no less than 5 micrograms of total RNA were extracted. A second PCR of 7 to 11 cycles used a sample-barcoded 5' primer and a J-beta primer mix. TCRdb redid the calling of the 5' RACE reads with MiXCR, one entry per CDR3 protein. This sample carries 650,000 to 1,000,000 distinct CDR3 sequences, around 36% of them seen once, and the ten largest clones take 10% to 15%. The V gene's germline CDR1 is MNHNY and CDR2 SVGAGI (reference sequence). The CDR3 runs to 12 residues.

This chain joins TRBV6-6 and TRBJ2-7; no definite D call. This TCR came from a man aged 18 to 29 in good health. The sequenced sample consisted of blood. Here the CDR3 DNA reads TGTGCCAGCAGTGACTCCAGAACGGGGCAGTACTTC. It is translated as CASSDSRTGQYF.